Below are 29 T cell receptor beta chains sequenced from a single sample in a study of T cell repertoires in aging, cancer and after chemotherapy (dated by TCRdb to between 2019 and 2020). Reads for this sample came from an Illumina MiSeq. Rearranged TRB sequences spanning V, D and J segments were amplified in a multiplex touch-down PCR with a mixed TRB-A/B primer pool. The raw public data were reprocessed by TCRdb itself: fastp quality trimming at Q25, MiXCR clonotype calling, in-frame beta chains only. Each entry merges the rows of one CDR3 protein and shows their most common DNA and genes. Across this sample there are around 4,000 distinct CDR3 sequences, with approximately 37% seen only once. Clones ranked in the top ten supply roughly 63% of the sample. Genomic DNA extracted from peripheral blood, rather than sorted cells or RNA, was used as the source for amplification of TCR beta rearrangements.

Sample: blood. The receptors derive from a human donor with a solid tumor.

Written as DNA, the CDR3 is TGTGCCAGCAGGCTAGCGGGAGAAAATGAGCAGTTCTTC. Residues: CASRLAGENEQFF. The gene calls are TRBV7-2 and TRBJ2-1, with 10 positions matching TRBD2. V was clipped by 6 bases and J by 7 bases; unmatched bases: 3. CDR3 length equals 13 residues. Germline V gene data show CDR1 as SGHTA and CDR2 as FQGNSA.

The genes are TRBV6-6 and TRBJ1-6; D call uncertain. V was shortened by 0 bases and J by 9 bases, with 12 bases between the two germline ends. The CDR3 spans 15 residues. The germline CDR1 and CDR2 sequences are MNHNY and SVGAGI (reference sequence). The CDR3 is CASSYSSAIGSPLHF. The CDR3 region has the DNA TGTGCCAGCAGTTACTCATCGGCGATCGGTTCACCCCTCCACTTT.

V gene TRBV6-5 combines with J gene TRBJ2-5, with TRBD1 matching over 8 bases. With 6 bases clipped from V and 5 bases from J, the junction kept 11 bases outside the gene matches. Germline V gene lookup returns CDR1 MNHEY and CDR2 SVGAGI. This CDR3 is 15 amino acids long. The CDR3 nucleotides read TGTGCCAGCAGGATGGACAGGGCGGCGAGGGAGACCCAGTACTTC. It codes for CASRMDRAARETQYF.

This clonotype has just a few counts. At one of its ends the junction is not consistent with the germline gene, which may arise from a read error. The V call is TRBV20-1, the J call TRBJ2-1; D may be TRBD1 (6 bases). The CDR3 runs to 12 residues. CDR1 and CDR2 from the germline V gene are DFQATT and SNEGSKA (reference sequence). DNA for the CDR3: TGTAGTGCTCAGGGGTGGCGGAATGAGCAGTTCTTC. Protein: CSAQGWRNEQFF.

CDR3: CSARDSGGTRGPPDTQYF. CDR3 DNA: TGCAGTGCTAGAGATAGCGGGGGGACCCGGGGGCCCCCAGATACGCAGTATTTT. The V call is TRBV20-1, the J call TRBJ2-3; 10 bases align to TRBD2. V lost 0 bases and J lost 4; bases outside the gene matches: 13. The CDR3 length is 18 residues. The germline gives CDR1 DFQATT, CDR2 SNEGSKA (reference sequence).

This clonotype was observed a few times. The rearrangement links TRBV6-6 to TRBJ2-2; 8 bases are a match to TRBD1. The CDR3 consists of 14 residues. The trim removed 5 bases at V and 7 bases at J, leaving 6 bases unmatched. The V gene's germline CDR1 is MNHNY and CDR2 SVGAGI (reference sequence). The CDR3 DNA reads TGTGCCAGCAGTACGACAGGGGTTCACGGGGAGCTGTTTTTT. It is translated as CASSTTGVHGELFF.

By sample share, this clonotype is medium-sized. The V and J genes are TRBV29-1 and TRBJ1-1; 7 bases fit TRBD1. Trimming took 6 bases from V and 5 from J; bases not matched to a gene: 6. CDR1 and CDR2 (germline): SQVTM, ANQGSEA. The CDR3 sequence is 12 residues long. This CDR3 is CSVPGTATEAFF. The CDR3 DNA reads as TGCAGCGTCCCCGGGACAGCAACTGAAGCTTTCTTT.

The rearrangement uses TRBV6-5 and TRBJ2-7; D might be TRBD1 (5 bases). V was pared by 8 bases and J by 3 bases, with 20 bases between. This CDR3 is built from 15 residues. Germline CDR1 is MNHEY and CDR2 is SVGAGI. CDR3 sequence reads: CASLGPPSAFYEQYF. As DNA, the CDR3 is TGTGCCAGCTTGGGGCCCCCTAGTGCTTTCTACGAGCAGTACTTC.

This sequence joins TRBV25-1 and TRBJ2-7; D may match TRBD1 or TRBD2 (5 bases each). Looked up from germline, CDR1 is MGHDK and CDR2 is SYGVNS. V dropped 6 bases and J dropped 2 bases, with 11 bases sitting between them. This CDR3 has 13 amino acids. CDR3 in DNA: TGTGCCAGCAGGGGGGTCAACACCTACGAGCAGTACTTC. It yields the protein CASRGVNTYEQYF.

With respect to this clonotype: The junction and the germline gene differ at one end; a read error may be behind it. The chain has TRBV5-6 and TRBJ1-5; D is ambiguous. The germline CDR1 and CDR2 sequences are SGHDT and YYEEEE. This CDR3 spans 13 amino acids. The CDR3 DNA is TGTGCCAGCAACTTGGCGGGAAATCAGCCCCAGCATTTT. It is translated as CASNLAGNQPQHF.

This clonotype was counted between two and nine times. The rearrangement links TRBV25-1 to TRBJ2-5; 7 bases are a match to TRBD1. CDR3 size: 14 residues. J gave up 1 base and V 4 bases, and 3 bases lay outside the gene matches. The V gene's germline CDR1 is MGHDK and CDR2 SYGVNS. The CDR3 spells CASSAGQAQETQYF. CDR3 nucleotides: TGTGCCAGCAGTGCCGGACAGGCCCAAGAGACCCAGTACTTC. Full variable domain (remainder filled in from reference TRBV25-1 and TRBJ2-5): EADIYQTPRYLVIGTGKKITLECSQTMGHDKMYWYQQDPGMELHLIHYSYGVNSTEKGDLSSESTVSRIRTEHFPLTLESARPSHTSQYLCASSAGQAQETQYFGPGTRLLVL.

V usage is TRBV10-1 and J usage is TRBJ2-7; TRBD1 matches at 10 bases. V lost 6 bases, J lost 5 bases, and 7 bases stayed unmatched. Germline CDR1 is WNHNN and CDR2 is SYGVQD (reference sequence). CDR3 size: 14 residues. In DNA form, the CDR3 reads TGCGCCAGCAGCGGGACAGGGGTCGGCAACGAGCAGTACTTC. It encodes CASSGTGVGNEQYF.

This clonotype came up a few times. The chain uses TRBV20-1 and TRBJ2-7, with a possible D match to TRBD2 (6 bases). The CDR3 runs 13 residues. The germline CDR1 and CDR2 sequences are DFQATT and SNEGSKA (reference sequence). Trimming shortened V by 4 bases and J by 5 bases, and 15 bases separated the two germline ends. CDR3 region: CSATEGVADEQYF. For the CDR3, the DNA is TGCAGTGCTACGGAGGGAGTAGCCGACGAGCAGTACTTC.

This clonotype was counted a few times. The rearrangement links TRBV7-2 to TRBJ1-1; the D is unclear. CDR1 SGHTA and CDR2 FQGNSA come from the germline V gene. V was trimmed by 5 bases and J by 1 base, leaving 8 bases between them. This CDR3 contains 13 residues. This chain's CDR3 is CASSVGPNTEAFF. The DNA of the CDR3 is TGTGCCAGCAGCGTTGGGCCGAACACTGAAGCTTTCTTT.

This clonotype is medium-sized. The chain employs TRBV15 and TRBJ1-4, with D uncertain. This CDR3 spans 14 amino acids. Germline lookup yields CDR1 LNHNV and CDR2 YYDKDF (reference sequence). Trimming stripped 4 bases from V and 3 bases from J, with 9 bases between. The chain's CDR3 is CATSNGKANEKLFF. For the CDR3, the DNA is TGTGCCACCAGCAATGGGAAGGCTAATGAAAAACTGTTTTTT.

The genes are TRBV5-6 and TRBJ1-1; D is perhaps TRBD1 (6 bases). Trimming removed 3 bases at V and 3 bases at J, with 9 bases between. The CDR3 loop spans 13 amino acids. Germline loops: CDR1 SGHDT, CDR2 YYEEEE. This CDR3 is CASSSTGYTEAFF. CDR3 nucleotides: TGTGCCAGCAGCTCCACAGGGTACACTGAAGCTTTCTTT.

J is TRBJ2-2 and V is TRBV18; 7 bases fit TRBD1. Trimming took 3 bases from V and 0 from J; bases not matched to a gene: 10. Germline V gene sequence: CDR1 KGHSH, CDR2 LQKENI. CDR3 length equals 18 residues. DNA of the CDR3: TGTGCCAGCTCACCTAGGCCGGGACAGCTGTCGAACACCGGGGAGCTGTTTTTT. It encodes CASSPRPGQLSNTGELFF. Together with reference TRBV18 and TRBJ2-2, the CDR3 gives the full variable domain: NAGVMQNPRHLVRRRGQEARLRCSPMKGHSHVYWYRQLPEEGLKFMVYLQKENIIDESGMPKERFSAEFPKEGPSILRIQQVVRGDSAAYFCASSPRPGQLSNTGELFFGEGSRLTVL.

This clonotype appeared a few times. The chain links TRBV6-1 to TRBJ2-1; tentative D call: TRBD2 (5 bases). Trimming removed 6 bases from V and 3 bases from J, with 15 bases in between. CDR1 is MNHNS, CDR2 SASEGT, per germline. The CDR3 covers 15 residues. The DNA of the CDR3 is TGTGCCAGCAGAGCAGAGGGTCTCGGCTACAATGAGCAGTTCTTC. It codes for CASRAEGLGYNEQFF.

This clonotype was seen a few times. The gene calls are TRBV27 and TRBJ1-5; D remains ambiguous. The CDR3 has 13 residues. The ends were cut back, 3 bases at V and 6 bases at J, with 9 bases in the middle. Looked up from germline, CDR1 is MNHEY and CDR2 is SMNVEV (reference sequence). The CDR3 DNA reads TGTGCCAGCAGTTTGGGAGCCGCTCAGCCCCAGCATTTT. Its translation: CASSLGAAQPQHF.

This clonotype was detected only a few times. This sequence joins TRBV11-1 and TRBJ1-2; 7 bases agree with TRBD1. Germline loops: CDR1 SGHAT, CDR2 FQDESV (reference sequence). V lost 1 base to trimming and J lost 4 bases; unmatched junction nucleotides: 9. The CDR3 length is 16 residues. The CDR3 spells CASSLGRQGSSYGYTF. The CDR3 nucleotides are TGTGCCAGCAGCTTAGGGCGACAGGGATCGTCCTATGGCTACACCTTC.

This clonotype has just a few counts. The chain links TRBV19 to TRBJ2-3; no clear D. This CDR3 contains 15 residues. Germline loops: CDR1 LNHDA, CDR2 SQIVND (reference sequence). Trimming cost V 5 bases and J 4 bases, with 16 bases left between them. DNA for the CDR3: TGTGCCAGTAGTGCCCTAGACTCCGGTGCAGATACGCAGTATTTT. Its translation is CASSALDSGADTQYF.

This clonotype is classed as medium-sized. The chain recombines TRBV7-9 with TRBJ2-7; weak D call: TRBD1 (6 bases). Germline lookup yields CDR1 SEHNR and CDR2 FQNEAQ (reference sequence). V lost 4 bases, J lost 5 bases, and 15 bases lay in between. CDR3 size: 14 residues. The CDR3 here is CASSSRSPGDEQYF. In DNA form, the CDR3 reads TGTGCCAGCAGCTCTAGGTCCCCAGGGGACGAGCAGTACTTC.

This chain links TRBV5-5 with TRBJ1-5; D gene ambiguous. The germline V and J ends were trimmed by 1 base and 8 bases, with 10 bases remaining between them. The V gene's germline CDR1 is SGHKS and CDR2 YYEKEE (reference sequence). CDR3 length: 13 amino acids. CDR3 amino acids: CASSLWASEPQHF. The CDR3 region has the DNA TGTGCCAGCAGCTTGTGGGCCAGTGAGCCCCAGCATTTT.

V gene TRBV12-3 or TRBV12-4 combines with J gene TRBJ2-4; the D gene is possibly TRBD2 (7 bases). CDR3 length equals 14 residues. The ends were cut back, 3 bases at V and 7 bases at J, with 13 bases in the middle. CDR3 sequence (DNA): TGTGCCAGCAGTTTGGGGGGGGGCGTGAACATTCAGTACTTC. Translated, it gives CASSLGGGVNIQYF.

The chain is built from TRBV5-6 and TRBJ1-5; the D is unclear. Germline CDR1 and CDR2: SGHDT and YYEEEE. The CDR3 is 12 residues long. V was pared by 2 bases and J by 3 bases, with 3 bases between. DNA of the CDR3: TGTGCCAGCAGCTTCTTCAATCAGCCCCAGCATTTT. It codes for CASSFFNQPQHF.

This clonotype has just a few counts. This chain joins TRBV19 and TRBJ1-1; D is uncertain. CDR1 LNHDA and CDR2 SQIVND come from the germline V gene (reference sequence). V lost 3 bases and J lost 1, with 9 bases in between. This CDR3 has 14 residues. CDR3 in amino acids: CASSIAVQNTEAFF. For the CDR3, the DNA is TGTGCCAGTAGTATCGCGGTTCAGAACACTGAAGCTTTCTTT.

In its sample, this clonotype was seen once. At one of its ends the junction is not consistent with the germline gene, which may arise from a read error. The CDR3 region is CASSRSMNTKAFF. Here the CDR3 DNA reads TGTGCCAGCAGCCGCAGCATGAACACTAAAGCTTTCTTT. The chain is built from TRBV6-5 and TRBJ1-1, with unresolved D. The germline V gene has CDR1 MNHEY and CDR2 SVGAGI. The CDR3 is 13 amino acids.

The genes are TRBV29-1 and TRBJ2-7, with TRBD1 identical over 9 bases. V was clipped by 3 bases and J by 4 bases; unmatched bases: 4. The CDR3 consists of 13 residues. The germline V gene has CDR1 SQVTM and CDR2 ANQGSEA. The CDR3 loop is CSVEGTGIYEQYF. The CDR3 nucleotides are TGCAGCGTTGAGGGGACAGGGATTTACGAGCAGTACTTC.

The V call is TRBV19, the J call TRBJ2-1; D gene ambiguous. Trimming took 4 bases from V and 8 from J, leaving 9 bases between them. Germline CDR1 is LNHDA and CDR2 is SQIVND (reference sequence). The length of the CDR3 is 12 residues. The CDR3, as DNA: TGTGCCAGTAGTACCGGGTTAGATGAGCAGTTCTTC. As protein: CASSTGLDEQFF.